The subject of this entry is one T cell receptor (beta chain). The study recruited people aged 18 to 89 years across approximately 25 US areas. The entry originates in a study of blood T cell repertoires in COVID-19. Study-wide background: Collection of acute and convalescent COVID-19 samples took place in the United States, Italy and Spain.

In the study's own analysis: Reference gene primer amplification in the assay estimated nucleated cell counts. TCRdb's copy holds only in-frame clones and misses some; the assay was immunoSEQ multiplex PCR. That table furnishes V, J and clone size, whereas the DNA furnished D and trimming. The data hold 250,000 or so clones, with less than 95% observed a single time. Germline CDR1 reads LGHDT; CDR2 reads YNNKEL (reference sequence). Trimming left V 3 bases short and J 1 base short, with 10 bases between. The CDR3 has 15 residues. The genes are TRBV3-1 (or the pseudogene TRBV3-2) and TRBJ1-3; weak D call: TRBD1 (6 bases). Sequenced material: PBMCs or T cells enriched from blood (not recorded which). The sequence derives from a man in his forties who had been exposed to COVID-19. The CDR3 coding sequence is TGTGCCAGCAGCCAGGGAGGGGGTTCTGGAAACACCATATATTTT. Translating it yields CASSQGGGSGNTIYF.